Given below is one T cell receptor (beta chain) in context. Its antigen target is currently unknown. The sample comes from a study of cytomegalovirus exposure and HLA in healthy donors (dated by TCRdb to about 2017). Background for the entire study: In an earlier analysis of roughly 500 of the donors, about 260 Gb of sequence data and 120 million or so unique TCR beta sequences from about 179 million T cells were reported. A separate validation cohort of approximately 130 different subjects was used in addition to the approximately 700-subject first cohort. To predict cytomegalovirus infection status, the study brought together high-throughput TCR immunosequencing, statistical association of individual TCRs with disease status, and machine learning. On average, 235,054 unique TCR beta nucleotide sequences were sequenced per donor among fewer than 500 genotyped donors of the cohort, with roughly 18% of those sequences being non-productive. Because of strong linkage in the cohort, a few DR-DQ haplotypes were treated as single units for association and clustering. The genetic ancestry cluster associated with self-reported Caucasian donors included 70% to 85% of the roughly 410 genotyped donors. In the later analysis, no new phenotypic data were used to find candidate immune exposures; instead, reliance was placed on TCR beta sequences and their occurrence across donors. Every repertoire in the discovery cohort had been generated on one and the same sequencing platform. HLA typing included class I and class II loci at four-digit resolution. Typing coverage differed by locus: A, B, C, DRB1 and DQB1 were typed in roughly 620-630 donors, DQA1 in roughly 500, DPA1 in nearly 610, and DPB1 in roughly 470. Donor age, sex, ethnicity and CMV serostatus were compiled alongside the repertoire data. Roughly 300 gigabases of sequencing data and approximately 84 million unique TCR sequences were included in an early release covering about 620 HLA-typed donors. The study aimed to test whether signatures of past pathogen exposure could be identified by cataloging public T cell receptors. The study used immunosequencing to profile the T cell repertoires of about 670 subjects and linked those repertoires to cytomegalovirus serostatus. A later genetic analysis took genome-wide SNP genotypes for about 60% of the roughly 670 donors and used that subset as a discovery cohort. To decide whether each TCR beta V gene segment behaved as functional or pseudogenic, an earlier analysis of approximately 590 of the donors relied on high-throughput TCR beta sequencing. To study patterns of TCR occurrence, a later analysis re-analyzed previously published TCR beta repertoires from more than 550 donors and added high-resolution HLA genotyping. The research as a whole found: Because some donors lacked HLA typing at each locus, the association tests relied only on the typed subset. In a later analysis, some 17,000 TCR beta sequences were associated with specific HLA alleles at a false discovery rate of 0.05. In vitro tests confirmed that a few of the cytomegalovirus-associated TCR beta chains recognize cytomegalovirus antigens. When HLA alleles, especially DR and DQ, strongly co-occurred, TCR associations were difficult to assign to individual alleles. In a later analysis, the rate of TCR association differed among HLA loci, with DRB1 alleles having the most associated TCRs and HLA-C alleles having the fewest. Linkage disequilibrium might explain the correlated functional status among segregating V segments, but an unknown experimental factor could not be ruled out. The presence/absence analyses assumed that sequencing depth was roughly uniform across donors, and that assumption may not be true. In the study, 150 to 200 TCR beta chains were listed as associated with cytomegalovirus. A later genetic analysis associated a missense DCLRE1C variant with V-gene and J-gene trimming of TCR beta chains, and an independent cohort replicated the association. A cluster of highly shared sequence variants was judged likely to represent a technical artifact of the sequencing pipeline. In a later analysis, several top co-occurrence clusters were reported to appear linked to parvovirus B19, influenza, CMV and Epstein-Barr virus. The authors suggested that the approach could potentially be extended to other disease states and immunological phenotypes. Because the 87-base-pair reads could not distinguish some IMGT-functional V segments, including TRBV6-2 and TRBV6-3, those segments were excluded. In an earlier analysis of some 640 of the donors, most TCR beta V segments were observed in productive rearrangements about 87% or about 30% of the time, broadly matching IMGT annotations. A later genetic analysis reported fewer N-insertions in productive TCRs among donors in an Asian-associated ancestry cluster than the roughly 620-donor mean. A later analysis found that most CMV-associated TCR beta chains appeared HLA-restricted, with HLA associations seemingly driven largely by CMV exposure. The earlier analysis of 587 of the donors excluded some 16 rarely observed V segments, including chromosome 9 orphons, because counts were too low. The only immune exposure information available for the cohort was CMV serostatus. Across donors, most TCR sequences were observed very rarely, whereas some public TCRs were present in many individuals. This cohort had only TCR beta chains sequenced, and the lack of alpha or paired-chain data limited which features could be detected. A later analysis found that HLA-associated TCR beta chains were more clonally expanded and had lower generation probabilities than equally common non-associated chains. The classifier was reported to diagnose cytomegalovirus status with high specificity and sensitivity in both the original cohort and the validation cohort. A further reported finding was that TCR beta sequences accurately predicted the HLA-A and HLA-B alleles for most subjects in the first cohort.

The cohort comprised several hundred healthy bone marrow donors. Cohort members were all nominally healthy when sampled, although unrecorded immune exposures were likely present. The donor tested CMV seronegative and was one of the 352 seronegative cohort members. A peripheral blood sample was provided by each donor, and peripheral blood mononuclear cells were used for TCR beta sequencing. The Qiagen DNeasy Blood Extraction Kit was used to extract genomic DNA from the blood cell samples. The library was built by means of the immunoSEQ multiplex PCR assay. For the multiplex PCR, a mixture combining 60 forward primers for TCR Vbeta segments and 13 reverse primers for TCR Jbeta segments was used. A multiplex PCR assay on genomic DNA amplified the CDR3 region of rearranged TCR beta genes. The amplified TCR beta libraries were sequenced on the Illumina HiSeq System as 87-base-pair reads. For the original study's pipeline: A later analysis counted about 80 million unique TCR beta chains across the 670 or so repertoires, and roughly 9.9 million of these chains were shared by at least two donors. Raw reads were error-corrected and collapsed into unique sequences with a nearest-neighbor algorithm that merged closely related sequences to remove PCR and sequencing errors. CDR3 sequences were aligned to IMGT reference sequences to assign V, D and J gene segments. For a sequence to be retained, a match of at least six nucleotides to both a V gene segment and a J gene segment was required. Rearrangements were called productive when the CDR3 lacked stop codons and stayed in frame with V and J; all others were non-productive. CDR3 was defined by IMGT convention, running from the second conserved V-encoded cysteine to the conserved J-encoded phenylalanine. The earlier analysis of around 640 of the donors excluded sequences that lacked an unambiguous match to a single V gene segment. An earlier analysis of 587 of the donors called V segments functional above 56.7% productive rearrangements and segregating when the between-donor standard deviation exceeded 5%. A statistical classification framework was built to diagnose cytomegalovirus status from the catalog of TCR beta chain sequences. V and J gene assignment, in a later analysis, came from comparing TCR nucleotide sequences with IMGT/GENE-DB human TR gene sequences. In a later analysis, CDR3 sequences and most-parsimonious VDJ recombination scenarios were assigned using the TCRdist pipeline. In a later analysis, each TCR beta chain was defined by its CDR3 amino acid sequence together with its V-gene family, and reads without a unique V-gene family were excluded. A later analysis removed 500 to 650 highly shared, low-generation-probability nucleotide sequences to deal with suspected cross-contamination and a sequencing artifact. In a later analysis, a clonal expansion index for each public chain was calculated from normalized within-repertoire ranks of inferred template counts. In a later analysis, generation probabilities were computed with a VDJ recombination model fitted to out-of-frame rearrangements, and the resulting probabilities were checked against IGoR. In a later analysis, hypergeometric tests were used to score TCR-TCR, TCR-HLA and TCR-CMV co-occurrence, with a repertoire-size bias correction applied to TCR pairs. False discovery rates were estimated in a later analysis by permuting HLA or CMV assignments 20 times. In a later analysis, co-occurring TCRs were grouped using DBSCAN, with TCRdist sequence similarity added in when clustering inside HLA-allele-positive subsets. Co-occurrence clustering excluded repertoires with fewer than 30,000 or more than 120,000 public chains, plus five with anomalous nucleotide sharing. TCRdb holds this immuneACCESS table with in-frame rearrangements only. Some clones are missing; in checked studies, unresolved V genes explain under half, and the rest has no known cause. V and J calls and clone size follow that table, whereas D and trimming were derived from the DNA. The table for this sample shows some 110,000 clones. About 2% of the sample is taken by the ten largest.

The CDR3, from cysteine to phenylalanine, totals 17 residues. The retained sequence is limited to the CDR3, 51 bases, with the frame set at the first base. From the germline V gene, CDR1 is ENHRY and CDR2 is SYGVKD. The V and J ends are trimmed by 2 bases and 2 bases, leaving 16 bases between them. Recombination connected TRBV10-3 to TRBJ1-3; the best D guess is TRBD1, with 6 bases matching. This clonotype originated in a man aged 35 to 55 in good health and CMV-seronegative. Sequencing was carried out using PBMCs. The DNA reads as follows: TGTGCCATCAGTGAGGAGGTTTACAGGGATGCTGGAAACACCATATATTTT. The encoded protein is CAISEEVYRDAGNTIYF.